The 2 T cell receptor beta chains below were found in one sample sequenced in a study of blood T cells in healthy people across ages (dated by TCRdb to 2013 to 2016). The library was obtained by 5' RACE. Sequencing instrument: Illumina HiSeq 2500. The second PCR ran for roughly 7 to 11 cycles and used a J-beta primer mix along with a sample-barcoded 5' primer. TCRdb passed the public sequencing reads through fastp at Q25 and MiXCR, retaining productive beta sequences. Rows matching on CDR3 protein sequence are summarized as one entry with the most common DNA and genes. Within this sample are some 290,000 distinct CDR3 sequences, with 25% to 30% of them counted one time only. Clones ranked in the top ten supply over 25% of the sample. Sequences were obtained from blood. Every receptor here comes from a woman in her 70s in good health.

The sample holds one count of this clonotype. The genes are TRBV7-7 and TRBJ2-7; D possibly corresponds to TRBD2 (5 bases). The length of the CDR3 is 16 residues. Germline CDR1 and CDR2: SSHAT and FNYEAQ (reference sequence). CDR3 in DNA: TGTGCTAGTAGCTTAGCGATTAAGCAACCGATCTACGAGCAGTACTTC. This encodes CASSLAIKQPIYEQYF. The full variable domain, completed using reference TRBV7-7 and TRBJ2-7, is GAGVSQSPRYKVTKRGQDVTLRCDPISSHATLYWYQQALGQGPEFLTYFNYEAQPDKSGLPSDRFSAERPEGSISTLTIQRTEQRDSAMYRCASSLAIKQPIYEQYFGPGTRLTVT.

This chain uses TRBV7-8 with TRBJ2-7, with D perhaps given as TRBD1 or TRBD2 (5 bases each). Germline assignment: CDR1 SGHVS and CDR2 FQNEAQ. The length of the CDR3 is 14 residues. Trimming stripped 1 base from V and 4 bases from J, with 11 bases between. CDR3 nucleotide sequence: TGTGCCAGCAGCTTAGTGGGACGGGGTTACGAGCAGTACTTC. Translated, it gives CASSLVGRGYEQYF.